This note documents a single T cell receptor (beta chain) sequence. The data were taken from a study of OX40 agonist ivuxolimab in advanced cancers. The CDR3 runs 16 residues. The germline gives CDR1 MNHEY, CDR2 SVGAGI. Trimming stripped 0 bases from V and 0 bases from J, with 9 bases between. This table comes from immunoSEQ multiplex PCR, and its TCRdb copy is limited to in-frame clones, with some not included. This table has fewer than 20,000 clones, approximately 85% appearing once. The chain carries TRBV6-5 and TRBJ2-1; D possibly corresponds to TRBD2 (6 bases). The sample in question was CD4+ or CD8+ T cells sorted from blood, obtained in a trial of the OX40 agonist ivuxolimab. The TCR was taken from an adult with an advanced solid tumor such as melanoma, head and neck, liver or kidney cancer. CDR3 region: CASSYSLDYSYNEQFF. DNA for the CDR3: TGTGCCAGCAGTTACTCCCTGGACTACTCCTACAATGAGCAGTTCTTC.